This note documents a single T cell receptor (beta chain) sequence. The antigen is unknown. The analysis combined second doses at about 4 or about 12 weeks. This record belongs to a study of T cell responses to AZD1222 COVID-19 vaccine. Assay used: immunoSEQ multiplex PCR; TCRdb lists only in-frame clones, some missing. The table has over 20,000 clones, 87% seen once; the top ten hold under 35%. The germline CDR1 and CDR2 sequences are SGHRS and YFSETQ. Trimming shortened V by 3 bases and J by 5 bases, and 13 bases separated the two germline ends. The CDR3 has 14 amino acids. Findings and caveats of the study: A rise in Spike-specific TCR breadth and depth followed two AZD1222 doses. Across the whole spike, CD4 TCRs peaked at regions 160-218 and 743-854.

This chain joins TRBV5-1 and TRBJ2-3; D may be TRBD1 (8 bases). The sequence was collected from an adult who received the AZD1222 COVID-19 vaccine. Sample: peripheral blood, taken 28 days after the second AZD1222 dose. In DNA, the CDR3 is TGCGCCAGCAGCTCGACAGGGGAGGGAGATACGCAGTATTTT. Translation: CASSSTGEGDTQYF.